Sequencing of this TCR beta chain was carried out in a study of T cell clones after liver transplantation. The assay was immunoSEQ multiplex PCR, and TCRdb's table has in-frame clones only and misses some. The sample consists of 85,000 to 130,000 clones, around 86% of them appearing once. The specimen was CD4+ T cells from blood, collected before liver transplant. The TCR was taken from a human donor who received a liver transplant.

The DNA for the CDR3 is TGTGCCAGCAGTCCCAGGACAGTCTCTGGGGCCAACGTCCTGACTTTC. Amino acids: CASSPRTVSGANVLTF. The chain is built from TRBV27 and TRBJ2-6, with D tentatively TRBD1 (6 bases). Germline CDR1 is MNHEY and CDR2 is SMNVEV (reference sequence). CDR3 length equals 16 residues. Deletions cut 5 bases from V and 0 bases from J, with 11 bases between.